The T cell receptor beta chain described here comes from a study of T cell responses to AZD1222 COVID-19 vaccine. Study as a whole: Second-dose timings of about 4 or about 12 weeks were pooled.

Method: immunoSEQ multiplex PCR; TCRdb's copy keeps in-frame clones and lacks some. The repertoire holds around 150,000 clones, with 85% to 95% as singletons. Study-wide findings and caveats: Nearly half of spike-specific TCRs reportedly target unmutated variant regions. Baseline testing showed seropositivity in only six AZD1222 recipients. CD4 TCRs linked to vaccination spanned spike, dominating at 160-218 and 743-854.

This CDR3 spans 16 amino acids. Trimming stripped 2 bases from V and 9 bases from J, with 20 bases between. Germline V lookup: CDR1 SNHLY, CDR2 FYNNEI. Of note for this clone: Its antigen is currently unknown.

The rearrangement links TRBV2 to TRBJ2-1; D possibly corresponds to TRBD2 (6 bases). This sequence originates from an adult in good health. Sequencing used peripheral blood, obtained on day 0 of AZD1222 vaccination. The CDR3 nucleotides are TGTGCCAGCAGTGAACTTGGAGGACAACCCGGGGGTGAGCAGTTCTTC. The encoded protein is CASSELGGQPGGEQFF. The full variable domain, with the rest looked up from reference TRBV2 and TRBJ2-1, is EPEVTQTPSHQVTQMGQEVILRCVPISNHLYFYWYRQILGQKVEFLVSFYNNEISEKSEIFDDQFSVERPDGSNFTLKIRSTKLEDSAMYFCASSELGGQPGGEQFFGPGTRLTVL.